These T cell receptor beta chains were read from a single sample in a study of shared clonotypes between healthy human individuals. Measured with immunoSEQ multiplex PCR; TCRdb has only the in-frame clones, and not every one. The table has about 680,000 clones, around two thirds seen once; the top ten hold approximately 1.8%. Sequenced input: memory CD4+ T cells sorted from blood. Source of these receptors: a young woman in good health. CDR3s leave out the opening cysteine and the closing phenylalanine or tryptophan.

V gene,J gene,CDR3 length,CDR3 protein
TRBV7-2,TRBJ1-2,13,ASSPGGGGGYGYT
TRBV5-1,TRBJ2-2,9,ASSLQRELF
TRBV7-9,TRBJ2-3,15,ASSLAISGNNTDTQY
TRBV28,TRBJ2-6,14,ASGQGLRLGANVLT
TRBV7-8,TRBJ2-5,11,ASALDRRETQY
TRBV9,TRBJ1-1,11,ASSVDLESEAF
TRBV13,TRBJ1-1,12,ASSPEDTNTEAF
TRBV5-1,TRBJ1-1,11,ASSLFLNTEAF
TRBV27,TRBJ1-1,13,ASSSPTGRNTEAF
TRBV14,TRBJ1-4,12,ASSQDRVREKLF
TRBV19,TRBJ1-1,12,ASSPGKMNTEAF
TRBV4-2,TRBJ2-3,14,ASTRLAGTYTDTQY
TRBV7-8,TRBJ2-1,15,ASSLGVLAGGVDEQF
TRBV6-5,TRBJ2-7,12,ASSSGQGSKKQY
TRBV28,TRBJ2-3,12,ASSRSGTADTQY
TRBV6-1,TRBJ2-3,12,ASTKGPSTDTQY
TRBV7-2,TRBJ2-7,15,ASSRLAGGPVINEQY
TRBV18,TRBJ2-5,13,ASTLPQVGQETQY
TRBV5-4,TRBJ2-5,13,ASSFGLAGQETQY
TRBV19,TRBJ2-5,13,ASSLVASGSETQY
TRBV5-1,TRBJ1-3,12,ASSYANSGNTIY
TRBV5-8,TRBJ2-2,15,ASRRTGAQANAGELF
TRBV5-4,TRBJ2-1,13,ASSFVQGKIDEQF
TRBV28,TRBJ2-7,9,ASSLGSGEY
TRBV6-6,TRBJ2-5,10,ASRAGQETQY
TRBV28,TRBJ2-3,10,AAGRPGGTQY